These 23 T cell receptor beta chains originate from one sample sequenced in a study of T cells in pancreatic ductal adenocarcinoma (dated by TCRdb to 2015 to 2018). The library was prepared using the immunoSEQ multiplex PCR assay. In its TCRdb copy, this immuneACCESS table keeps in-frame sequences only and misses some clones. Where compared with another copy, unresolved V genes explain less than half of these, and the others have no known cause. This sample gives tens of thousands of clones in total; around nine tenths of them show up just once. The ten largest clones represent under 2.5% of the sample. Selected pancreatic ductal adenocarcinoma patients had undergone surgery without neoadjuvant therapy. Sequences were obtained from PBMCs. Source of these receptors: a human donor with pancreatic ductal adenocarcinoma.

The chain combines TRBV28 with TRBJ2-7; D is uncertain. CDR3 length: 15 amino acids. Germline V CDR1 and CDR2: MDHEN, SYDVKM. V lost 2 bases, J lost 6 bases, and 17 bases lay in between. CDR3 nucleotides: TGTGCCAGCAGTTTAAAATCGGGCCCAGTGAGCGAGCAGTACTTC. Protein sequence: CASSLKSGPVSEQYF.

In DNA form, the CDR3 reads TGTGCCTGGAGAAGAGGGGGGCAATTAAGCTCCTACGAGCAGTACTTC. It codes for CAWRRGGQLSSYEQYF. The chain is built from TRBV30 and TRBJ2-7, with D possibly called TRBD1 or TRBD2 (6 bases each). The CDR3 has 16 residues. From germline, CDR1 is GTSNPN and CDR2 SVGIG (reference sequence). V was clipped by 3 bases and J by 0 bases, with 18 bases between them. The variable domain in full, with the rest retrieved from reference TRBV30 and TRBJ2-7, is SQTIHQWPATLVQPVGSPLSLECTVEGTSNPNLYWYRQAAGRGLQLLFYSVGIGQISSEVPQNLSASRPQDRQFILSSKKLLLSDSGFYLCAWRRGGQLSSYEQYFGPGTRLTVT.

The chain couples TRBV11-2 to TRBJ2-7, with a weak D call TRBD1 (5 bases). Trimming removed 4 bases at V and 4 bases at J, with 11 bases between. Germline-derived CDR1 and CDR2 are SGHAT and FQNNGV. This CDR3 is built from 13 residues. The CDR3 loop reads CASSSGLDYEQYF. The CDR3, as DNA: TGTGCCAGCAGCTCAGGGCTTGATTACGAGCAGTACTTC.

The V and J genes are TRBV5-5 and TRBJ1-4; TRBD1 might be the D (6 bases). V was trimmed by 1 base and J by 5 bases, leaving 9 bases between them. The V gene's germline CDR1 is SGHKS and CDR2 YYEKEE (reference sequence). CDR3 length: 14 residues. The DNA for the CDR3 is TGTGCCAGCAGCTTGCGGACAGACAATGAAAAACTGTTTTTT. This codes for CASSLRTDNEKLFF.

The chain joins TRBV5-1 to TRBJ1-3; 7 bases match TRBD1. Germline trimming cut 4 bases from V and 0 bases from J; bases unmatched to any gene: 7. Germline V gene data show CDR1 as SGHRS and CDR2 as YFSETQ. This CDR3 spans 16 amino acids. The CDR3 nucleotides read TGCGCCAGCAGCCCCCCGAGGACAGGCTCTGGAAACACCATATATTTT. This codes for CASSPPRTGSGNTIYF.

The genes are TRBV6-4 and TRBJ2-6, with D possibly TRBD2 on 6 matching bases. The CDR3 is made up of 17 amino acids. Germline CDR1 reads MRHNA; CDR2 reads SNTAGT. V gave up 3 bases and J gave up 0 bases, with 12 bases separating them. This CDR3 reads CASSEGGDSSGANVLTF. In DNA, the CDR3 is TGTGCCAGCAGTGAGGGCGGGGATAGCTCTGGGGCCAACGTCCTGACTTTC.

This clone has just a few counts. The chain's CDR3 is CAISMETNYGYTF. CDR3 sequence (DNA): TGTGCCATCAGCATGGAAACAAACTATGGCTACACCTTC. V gene TRBV10-3 combines with J gene TRBJ1-2; no definite D call. Germline CDR1 is ENHRY and CDR2 is SYGVKD. The CDR3 is 13 amino acids. V was clipped by 6 bases and J by 2 bases, with 10 bases between them.

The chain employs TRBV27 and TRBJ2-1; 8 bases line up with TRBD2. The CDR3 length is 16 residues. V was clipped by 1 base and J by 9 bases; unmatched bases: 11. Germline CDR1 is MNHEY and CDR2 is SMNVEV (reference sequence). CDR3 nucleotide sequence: TGTGCCAGCAGTTTATGGACCAGCGGGAGTTCTCTTGAGCAGTTCTTC. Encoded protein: CASSLWTSGSSLEQFF.

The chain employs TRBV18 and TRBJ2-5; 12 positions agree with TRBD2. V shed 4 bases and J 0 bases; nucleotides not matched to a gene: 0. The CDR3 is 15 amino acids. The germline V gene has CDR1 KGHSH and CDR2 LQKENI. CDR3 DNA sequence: TGTGCCAGCTCACGGACTAGCGGGGACCAAGAGACCCAGTACTTC. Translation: CASSRTSGDQETQYF.

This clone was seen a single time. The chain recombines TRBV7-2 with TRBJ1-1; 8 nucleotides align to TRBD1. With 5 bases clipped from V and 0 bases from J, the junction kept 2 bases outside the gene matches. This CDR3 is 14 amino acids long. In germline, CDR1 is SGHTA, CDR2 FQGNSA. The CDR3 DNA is TGTGCCAGCAGCCGCAGGGGGCTGAACACTGAAGCTTTCTTT. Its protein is CASSRRGLNTEAFF.

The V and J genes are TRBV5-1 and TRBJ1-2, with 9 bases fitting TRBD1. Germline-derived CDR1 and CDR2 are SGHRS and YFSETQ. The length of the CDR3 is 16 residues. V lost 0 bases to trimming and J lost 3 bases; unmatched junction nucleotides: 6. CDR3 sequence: CASSLAVRQGDYGYTF. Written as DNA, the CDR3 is TGCGCCAGCAGCTTGGCGGTCAGACAGGGGGACTATGGCTACACCTTC.

The CDR3 spells CASSTEGADTQYF. CDR3 in DNA: TGCGCCAGCAGCACCGAAGGGGCAGATACGCAGTATTTT. The gene calls are TRBV5-1 and TRBJ2-3, with D possibly TRBD1 on 5 matching bases. Trimming removed 4 bases at V and 4 bases at J, with 10 bases between. The CDR3 spans 13 residues. Looked up from germline, CDR1 is SGHRS and CDR2 is YFSETQ.

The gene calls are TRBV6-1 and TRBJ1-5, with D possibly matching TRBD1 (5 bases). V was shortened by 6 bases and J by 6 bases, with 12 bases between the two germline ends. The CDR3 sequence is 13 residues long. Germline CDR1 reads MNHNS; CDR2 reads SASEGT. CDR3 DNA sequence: TGTGCCAGCAGGGAGGGGAGTTTTCAGCCCCAGCATTTT. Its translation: CASREGSFQPQHF.

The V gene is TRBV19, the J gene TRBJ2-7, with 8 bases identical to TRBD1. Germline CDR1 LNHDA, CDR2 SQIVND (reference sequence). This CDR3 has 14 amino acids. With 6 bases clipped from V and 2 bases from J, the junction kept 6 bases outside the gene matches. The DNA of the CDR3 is TGTGCCAGTAGCCGGGACAGGTCCGCCTACGAGCAGTACTTC. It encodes CASSRDRSAYEQYF.

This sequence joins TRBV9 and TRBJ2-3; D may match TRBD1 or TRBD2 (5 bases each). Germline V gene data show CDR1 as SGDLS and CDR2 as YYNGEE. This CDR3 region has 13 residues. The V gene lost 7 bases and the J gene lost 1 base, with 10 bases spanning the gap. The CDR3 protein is CASGGQGTDTQYF. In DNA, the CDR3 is TGTGCCAGCGGGGGTCAAGGCACAGATACGCAGTATTTT.

CDR3: CASRLLRGRTNNEQFF. The CDR3 coding sequence is TGTGCCAGCAGGCTTCTTAGAGGGAGGACGAACAATGAGCAGTTCTTC. The chain couples TRBV11-2 to TRBJ2-1, with D perhaps TRBD2 (6 bases). Trimming removed 6 bases from V and 5 bases from J, with 20 bases in between. CDR3 length: 16 residues. CDR1 is SGHAT and CDR2 is FQNNGV in the germline V gene.

The CDR3 loop is CASSLPQNGELFF. CDR3 nucleotide sequence: TGTGCCAGCAGTTTACCACAGAACGGGGAGCTGTTTTTT. This chain connects TRBV28 to TRBJ2-2, with no clear D. With 2 bases removed from V and 7 bases from J, the gap between germline ends came to 8 bases. This CDR3 has 13 amino acids. Germline V gives CDR1 MDHEN, CDR2 SYDVKM.

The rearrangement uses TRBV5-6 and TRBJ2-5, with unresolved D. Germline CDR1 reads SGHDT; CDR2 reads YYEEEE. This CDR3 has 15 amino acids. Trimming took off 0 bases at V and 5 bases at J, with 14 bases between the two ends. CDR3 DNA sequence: TGTGCCAGCAGCTTGGCATCGAGGCTGAGGGAGACCCAGTACTTC. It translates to CASSLASRLRETQYF.

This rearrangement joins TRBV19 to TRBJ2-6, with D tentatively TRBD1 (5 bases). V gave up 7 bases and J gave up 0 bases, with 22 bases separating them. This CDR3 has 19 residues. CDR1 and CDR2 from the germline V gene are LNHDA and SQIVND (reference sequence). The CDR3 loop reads CASTPSGSRALSGANVLTF. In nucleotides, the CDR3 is TGTGCCAGTACCCCTTCGGGCTCCAGGGCTCTCTCTGGGGCCAACGTCCTGACTTTC.

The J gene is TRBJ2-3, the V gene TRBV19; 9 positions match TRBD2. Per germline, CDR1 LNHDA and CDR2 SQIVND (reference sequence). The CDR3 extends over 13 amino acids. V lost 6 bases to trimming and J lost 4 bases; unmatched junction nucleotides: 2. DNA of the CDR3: TGTGCCAGTAGATTAGCGGGAGCAGATACGCAGTATTTT. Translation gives CASRLAGADTQYF.

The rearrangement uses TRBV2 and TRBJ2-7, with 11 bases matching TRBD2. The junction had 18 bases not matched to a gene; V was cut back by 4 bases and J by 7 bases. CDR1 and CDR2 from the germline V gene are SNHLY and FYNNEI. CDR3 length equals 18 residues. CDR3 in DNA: TGTGCCAGCAGTGTACTCTCTCGGGTTAGCGGGAGGGCCGGGGAGCAGTACTTC. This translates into CASSVLSRVSGRAGEQYF.

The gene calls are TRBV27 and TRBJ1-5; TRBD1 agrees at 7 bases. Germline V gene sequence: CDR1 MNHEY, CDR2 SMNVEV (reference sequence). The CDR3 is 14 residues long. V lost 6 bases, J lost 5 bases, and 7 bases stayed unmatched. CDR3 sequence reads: CASSPNRGHQPQHF. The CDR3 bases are TGTGCCAGCAGCCCTAACAGGGGTCATCAGCCCCAGCATTTT.

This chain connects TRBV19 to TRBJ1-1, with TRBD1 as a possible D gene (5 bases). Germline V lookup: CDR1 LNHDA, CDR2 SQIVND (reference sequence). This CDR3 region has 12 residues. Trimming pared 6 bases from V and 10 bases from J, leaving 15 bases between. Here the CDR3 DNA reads TGTGCCAGTAGCTGGGGAGGGGAGGGAGCTTTCTTT. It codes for CASSWGGEGAFF.